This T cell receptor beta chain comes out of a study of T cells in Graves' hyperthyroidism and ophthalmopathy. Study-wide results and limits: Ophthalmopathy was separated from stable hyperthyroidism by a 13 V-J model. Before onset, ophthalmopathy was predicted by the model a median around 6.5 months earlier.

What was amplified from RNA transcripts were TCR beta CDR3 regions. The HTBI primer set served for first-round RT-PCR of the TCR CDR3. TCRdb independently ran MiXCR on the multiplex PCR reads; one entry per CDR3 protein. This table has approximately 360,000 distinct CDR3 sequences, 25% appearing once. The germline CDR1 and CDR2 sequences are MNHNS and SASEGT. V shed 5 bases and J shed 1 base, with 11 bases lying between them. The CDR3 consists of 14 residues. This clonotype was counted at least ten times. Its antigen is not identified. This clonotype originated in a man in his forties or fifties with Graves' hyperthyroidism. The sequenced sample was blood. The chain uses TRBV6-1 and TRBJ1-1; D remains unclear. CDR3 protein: CASSYAEGNTEAFF. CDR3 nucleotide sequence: TGTGCCAGCAGTTATGCGGAAGGGAACACTGAAGCTTTCTTT.